The source of this T cell receptor beta chain is a study of T cell responses to AZD1222 COVID-19 vaccine. Study-wide results and limits: Variant regions that are unmutated are reportedly the target of nearly half of spike-specific TCRs. The study identified only five to seven AZD1222 recipients as seropositive at baseline. Clonal diversity was possibly underestimated, and the donors were mostly white British, with more females.

V was trimmed by 5 bases and J by 0 bases, leaving 11 bases between them. CDR3 length equals 15 residues. CDR1 is SEHNR and CDR2 is FQNEAQ in the germline V gene (reference sequence). Investigators merged groups given second doses at roughly 4 or roughly 12 weeks. As to this clone: The antigen remains unidentified.

The data were produced by immunoSEQ multiplex PCR, yet TCRdb's version contains in-frame clones alone and is incomplete. This table holds more than 110,000 clones, about 92% found once. The sample consisted of peripheral blood, taken 28 days after the second AZD1222 dose. This receptor was identified in an adult who received the AZD1222 COVID-19 vaccine. The chain joins TRBV7-9 to TRBJ1-3, with D unclear. CDR3 loop: CASSPIPNSGNTIYF. The CDR3 nucleotides read TGTGCCAGCAGCCCCATCCCTAACTCTGGAAACACCATATATTTT.